One and the same sample provided the 12 T cell receptor beta chains below, sequenced in a study of OX40 agonist ivuxolimab in advanced cancers. Only in-frame clones appear in the TCRdb table, and some are missing; sequencing was by immunoSEQ multiplex PCR. The table lists about 37,000 clones, approximately 87% of them singletons. The sample consisted of CD4+ or CD8+ T cells sorted from blood, taken in a trial of the OX40 agonist ivuxolimab. These receptors originate from an adult with an advanced solid tumor such as melanoma, head and neck, liver or kidney cancer.

The CDR3 reads CASSASPWNEQFF. In DNA form, the CDR3 reads TGTGCCAGCAGCGCGAGCCCGTGGAATGAGCAGTTCTTC. The chain recombines TRBV9 with TRBJ2-1; D remains unclear. Per germline, CDR1 SGDLS and CDR2 YYNGEE. The CDR3 sequence is 13 residues long. The V gene lost 3 bases and the J gene lost 7 bases, with 11 bases spanning the gap.

The chain uses TRBV13 and TRBJ2-5; 13 nucleotides line up with TRBD2. Germline-derived CDR1 and CDR2 are PRHDT and FYEKMQ (reference sequence). The CDR3 loop spans 17 amino acids. V was clipped by 7 bases and J by 1 base; unmatched bases: 9. DNA for the CDR3: TGTGCCAGCACCGGACACGGGACTAGCGGGGTCCAAGAGACCCAGTACTTC. Amino acid sequence: CASTGHGTSGVQETQYF.

The chain uses TRBV9 and TRBJ2-1; 9 bases are shared with TRBD2. V was pared by 4 bases and J by 7 bases, with 12 bases of the junction left unmatched. The CDR3 has 16 residues. Germline CDR1 is SGDLS and CDR2 is YYNGEE. CDR3: CASSPRGGAEGNEQFF. The CDR3 nucleotides read TGTGCCAGCAGCCCACGCGGGGGGGCCGAAGGAAATGAGCAGTTCTTC.

The rearrangement links TRBV5-1 to TRBJ2-1, with 11 bases identical to TRBD2. After removal of 7 bases from V and 6 bases from J, the junction contained 6 bases not matched to a gene. Looked up from germline, CDR1 is SGHRS and CDR2 is YFSETQ. The CDR3 runs 14 residues. The CDR3 loop reads CASRGGLAGNEQFF. The CDR3 nucleotides read TGCGCCAGCCGCGGAGGACTAGCGGGCAATGAGCAGTTCTTC.

This chain uses TRBV9 with TRBJ2-5; no clear D gene. Germline V lookup: CDR1 SGDLS, CDR2 YYNGEE. Trimming shortened V by 3 bases and J by 5 bases, and 11 bases separated the two germline ends. The CDR3 contains 13 residues. In nucleotides, the CDR3 is TGTGCCAGCAGCGCCGGCTCTGCCGAGACCCAGTACTTC. Translated: CASSAGSAETQYF.

This rearrangement joins TRBV4-1 to TRBJ2-3; 12 bases are shared with TRBD2. V lost 5 bases, J lost 7 bases, and 7 bases stayed unmatched. The CDR3 runs to 15 residues. In germline, CDR1 is MGHRA, CDR2 YSYEKL. The CDR3 DNA sequence: TGCGCCAGCAGCTCGACTAGCGGGGGACCCAATACGCAGTATTTT. Its translation is CASSSTSGGPNTQYF.

The chain joins TRBV7-3 to TRBJ2-1, with TRBD2 matching 9 bases. The germline V gene encodes CDR1 SGHTA and CDR2 FQGTGA. The CDR3 loop spans 18 amino acids. The V segment lost 4 bases and the J segment 9 bases; nucleotides outside the gene matches: 19. The DNA of the CDR3 is TGTGCCAGCAGCTCAGACGGTAGGGTCGCGGGGGGGCACTCTGAGCAGTTCTTC. This sequence encodes CASSSDGRVAGGHSEQFF.

This clone was observed a handful of times. This chain joins TRBV19 and TRBJ2-7, with 9 bases aligning to TRBD2. Germline values: CDR1 LNHDA, CDR2 SQIVND (reference sequence). The CDR3 is made up of 18 amino acids. With 5 bases clipped from V and 0 bases from J, the junction kept 14 bases outside the gene matches. The CDR3 nucleotides read TGTGCCAGTAGTCTCCGGAGGCCTAGCGGGATCAGCTCCTACGAGCAGTACTTC. This encodes CASSLRRPSGISSYEQYF.

The rearrangement joins TRBV5-4 to TRBJ2-3; 12 bases align to TRBD2. Germline CDR1 is SGHNT and CDR2 is YYREEE (reference sequence). The CDR3 sequence is 15 residues long. V was clipped by 4 bases and J by 3 bases; unmatched bases: 3. The CDR3 region has the DNA TGTGCCAGCAGCCCTGGACTAGCGGGAACAGATACGCAGTATTTT. Translating it yields CASSPGLAGTDTQYF.

The chain links TRBV15 to TRBJ1-5; no reliable D call. The CDR3 totals 15 residues. V gave up 4 bases and J gave up 1 base, with 11 bases separating them. Germline V gives CDR1 LNHNV, CDR2 YYDKDF (reference sequence). The CDR3 DNA sequence: TGTGCCACCAGCAATAGGACGGACAGCAATCAGCCCCAGCATTTT. Its translation: CATSNRTDSNQPQHF.

V gene TRBV5-5 combines with J gene TRBJ1-3; D possibly corresponds to TRBD1 (6 bases). Deletions cut 3 bases from V and 0 bases from J, with 10 bases between. This CDR3 spans 15 amino acids. Germline loops: CDR1 SGHKS, CDR2 YYEKEE (reference sequence). Here the CDR3 DNA reads TGTGCCAGCAGCTCACAGGGTTACTCTGGAAACACCATATATTTT. It encodes CASSSQGYSGNTIYF.

The rearrangement uses TRBV5-1 and TRBJ2-5, with 9 bases that match TRBD1. The V segment lost 0 bases and the J segment 7 bases; nucleotides outside the gene matches: 7. CDR1 SGHRS and CDR2 YFSETQ come from the germline V gene. This CDR3 spans 15 amino acids. The CDR3, as DNA: TGCGCCAGCAGCTTGGTCACAGGGGGCGCAGGGACCCAGTACTTC. It yields the protein CASSLVTGGAGTQYF.